This is a list of T cell receptor beta chains from one sample in a study of CD8+ T cells in alopecia areata. Some clones are missing from TCRdb's copy, which holds only in-frame ones; the method was immunoSEQ multiplex PCR. The repertoire holds about 210,000 clones, under 70% seen once, with around 4% in the top ten. Here the sequenced sample was CD4+ T cells sorted from blood, taken at week 4, from a patient treated with tofacitinib. Receptors were obtained from a human donor with alopecia areata. Both conserved end residues are part of each CDR3. A D gene is named only where the DNA matches it firmly. Where a row states a size, it is once, few, many or the class of an expanded clone; other rows omit it.

length,J,D,size,V,CDR3,DNA
11,TRBJ2-1,-,-,TRBV29-1,CSVGRLPEQFF,TGCAGCGTTGGGAGGCTCCCTGAGCAGTTCTTC
15,TRBJ2-1,-,-,TRBV5-1,CASSPTFSGYNEQFF,TGCGCCAGCAGCCCGACTTTTTCAGGATACAATGAGCAGTTCTTC
15,TRBJ1-6,TRBD1,-,TRBV6-5,CASTLQDRAGSPLHF,TGTGCCAGCACTCTTCAGGACAGGGCGGGTTCACCCCTCCACTTT
13,TRBJ2-7,-,-,TRBV7-2,CASSLDRGRGQYF,TGTGCCAGCAGCTTGGATAGGGGACGGGGGCAGTACTTC
12,TRBJ2-5,-,-,TRBV2,CASSRDSETQYF,TGTGCCAGCAGTAGGGACTCAGAGACCCAGTACTTC
14,TRBJ2-5,-,-,TRBV11-3,CASSLERGQETQYF,TGTGCCAGCAGCTTAGAACGGGGGCAAGAGACCCAGTACTTC
12,TRBJ2-7,-,-,TRBV6-5,CASSSSGYEQYF,TGTGCCAGCAGTTCGTCCGGCTACGAGCAGTACTTC
15,TRBJ2-6,TRBD1,-,TRBV6-5,CASSSSGTGNNVLTF,TGTGCCAGCAGTTCATCCGGGACAGGTAACAACGTCCTGACTTTC
15,TRBJ2-3,TRBD1,-,TRBV5-4,CASSPEGQGTDTQYF,TGTGCCAGCAGCCCCGAGGGACAGGGGACAGATACGCAGTATTTT
15,TRBJ1-2,-,once,TRBV13,CACSAPAATNYGYTF,TGTGCCTGTTCCGCCCCGGCCGCGACTAACTATGGCTACACCTTC
14,TRBJ1-6,TRBD1,-,TRBV2,CASSYGQGGSPLHF,TGTGCCAGCAGTTACGGACAGGGTGGCTCACCCCTCCACTTT
12,TRBJ2-3,-,-,TRBV2,CASTKERDTQYF,TGTGCCAGCACCAAAGAGAGAGATACGCAGTATTTT
13,TRBJ1-1,-,-,TRBV5-1,CASSWTEGTEAFF,TGCGCCAGCAGCTGGACGGAGGGAACTGAAGCTTTCTTT
16,TRBJ2-1,-,-,TRBV5-4,CASSLVNLGNYNEQFF,TGTGCCAGCAGCTTGGTCAACTTGGGGAACTACAATGAGCAGTTCTTC
12,TRBJ1-1,-,-,TRBV18,CASSPPNTEAFF,TGTGCCAGCTCACCCCCAAACACTGAAGCTTTCTTT
11,TRBJ1-1,-,-,TRBV20-1,CSAIESVEAFF,TGCAGTGCTATTGAGTCCGTTGAAGCTTTCTTT
13,TRBJ2-7,-,-,TRBV11-2,CASSSSGRNEQYF,TGTGCCAGCAGCTCGTCAGGTCGCAACGAGCAGTACTTC
14,TRBJ1-3,-,-,TRBV7-2,CASSLAPGGNTIYF,TGTGCCAGCAGCTTAGCGCCAGGGGGAAACACCATATATTTT
13,TRBJ2-5,-,-,TRBV14,CASSQGAIETQYF,TGTGCCAGCAGCCAAGGGGCCATAGAGACCCAGTACTTC
15,TRBJ2-3,-,-,TRBV7-2,CASSLGPGSADTQYF,TGTGCCAGCAGCTTAGGGCCGGGGTCCGCAGATACGCAGTATTTT
15,TRBJ2-5,TRBD2,-,TRBV4-3,CASSQDSGGAETQYF,TGCGCCAGCAGCCAAGATAGCGGGGGGGCAGAGACCCAGTACTTC
17,TRBJ2-7,-,-,TRBV23-1,CASSQSTGRESSYEQYF,TGCGCCAGCAGTCAATCCACCGGACGGGAAAGCTCCTACGAGCAGTACTTC
13,TRBJ2-3,-,-,TRBV5-6,CASSLGSTDTQYF,TGTGCCAGCAGCTTGGGGAGCACAGATACGCAGTATTTT